Shown below are 8 T cell receptor beta chains from a single sample sequenced in a study of chronic HIV infection and antiretroviral therapy. In TCRdb, the 5' RACE reads were re-called with MiXCR into one record per CDR3 protein. Among tens of thousands of distinct CDR3 sequences listed, 8% to 10% were seen once. The sequenced material came from peripheral blood. The receptor set was obtained from an adult who had HIV and had not received antiretroviral therapy, or was an uninfected healthy control (not recorded which).

A word on this clonotype: Possible read error: a much larger clone is one base away. The V gene is TRBV19, the J gene TRBJ2-7; the D gene is possibly TRBD2 (5 bases). CDR3 length: 14 residues. CDR1 and CDR2 (germline): LNHDA, SQIVND (reference sequence). In DNA form, the CDR3 reads TGTGCCAGTAGTATCGGCGGGTTATCCTACGATCAGTACTTC. This codes for CASSIGGLSYDQYF.

In its sample, this clonotype was seen many times. This chain uses TRBV5-1 with TRBJ2-5; D remains unclear. In germline, CDR1 is SGHRS, CDR2 YFSETQ. V lost 4 bases and J 5 bases, leaving 12 bases between the germline ends. The CDR3 is made up of 13 amino acids. CDR3 nucleotide sequence: TGCGCCAGCAGCGAAGGGTTTACGGAGACCCAGTACTTC. This translates into CASSEGFTETQYF.

This clonotype was seen at least ten times. This chain links TRBV7-2 with TRBJ2-1, with D possibly being TRBD1 or TRBD2 (5 bases each). The CDR3 sequence is 13 residues long. Germline-derived CDR1 and CDR2 are SGHTA and FQGNSA. The V gene lost 3 bases and the J gene lost 10 bases, with 13 bases spanning the gap. CDR3 in DNA: TGTGCCAGCAGCTTGCAACGGGGCAGGGAGCAGTTCTTC. Protein product: CASSLQRGREQFF.

The table lists this clonotype with many counts. The rearrangement links TRBV28 to TRBJ1-5, with no clear D. CDR3 length: 13 amino acids. V lost 5 bases and J lost 6, with 11 bases in between. In germline, CDR1 is MDHEN, CDR2 SYDVKM. CDR3 amino acids: CASSPGNGQPQHF. DNA of the CDR3: TGTGCCAGCAGTCCCGGTAATGGTCAGCCCCAGCATTTT.

This clonotype was picked up a small number of times. The chain links TRBV2 to TRBJ1-2; D remains unclear. The CDR3 is made up of 13 amino acids. CDR1 and CDR2 (germline): SNHLY, FYNNEI. Trimming stripped 3 bases from V and 2 bases from J, with 7 bases between. CDR3 DNA: TGTGCCAGCAGTGATCGGCCGAACTATGGCTACACCTTC. Protein product: CASSDRPNYGYTF.

J is TRBJ1-1 and V is TRBV29-1, with D tentatively TRBD1 (5 bases). CDR1 and CDR2 (germline): SQVTM, ANQGSEA. Trimming removed 1 base at V and 0 bases at J, with 12 bases between. The length of the CDR3 is 15 residues. CDR3 amino acids: CSVEAQQVMNTEAFF. CDR3 coding DNA: TGCAGCGTTGAAGCCCAACAGGTCATGAACACTGAAGCTTTCTTT.

This clonotype was seen at least ten times. This chain links TRBV12-3 or TRBV12-4 with TRBJ2-3; D uncertain. CDR3 length equals 11 residues. The V and J ends lost 7 bases and 0 bases respectively, with 2 bases between them. CDR3 sequence: CASKSTDTQYF. The CDR3 bases are TGTGCCAGCAAAAGCACAGATACGCAGTATTTT.

The chain couples TRBV5-1 to TRBJ1-1, with D uncertain. Trimming removed 2 bases from V and 4 bases from J, with 6 bases in between. Germline V gene data show CDR1 as SGHRS and CDR2 as YFSETQ. The CDR3 has 12 residues. The CDR3 loop is CASSFIGTEAFF. The CDR3 DNA reads TGCGCCAGCAGCTTCATCGGCACTGAAGCTTTCTTT. The whole variable domain, filled in from reference TRBV5-1 and TRBJ1-1, reads KAGVTQTPRYLIKTRGQQVTLSCSPISGHRSVSWYQQTPGQGLQFLFEYFSETQRNKGNFPGRFSGRQFSNSRSEMNVSTLELGDSALYLCASSFIGTEAFFGQGTRLTVV.